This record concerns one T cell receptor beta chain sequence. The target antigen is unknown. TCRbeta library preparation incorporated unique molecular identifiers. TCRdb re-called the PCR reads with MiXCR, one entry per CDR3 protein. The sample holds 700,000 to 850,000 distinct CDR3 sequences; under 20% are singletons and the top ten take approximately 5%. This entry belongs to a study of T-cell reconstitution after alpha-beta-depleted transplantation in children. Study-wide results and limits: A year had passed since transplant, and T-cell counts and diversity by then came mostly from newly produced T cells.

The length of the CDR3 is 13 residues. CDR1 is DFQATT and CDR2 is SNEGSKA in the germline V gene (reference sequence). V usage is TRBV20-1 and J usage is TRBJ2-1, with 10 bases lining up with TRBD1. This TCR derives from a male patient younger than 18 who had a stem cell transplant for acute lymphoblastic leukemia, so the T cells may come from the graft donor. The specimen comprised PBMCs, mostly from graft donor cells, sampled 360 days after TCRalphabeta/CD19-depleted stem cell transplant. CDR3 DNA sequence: TGCCGCCTCCCGGGACAGGGGATTGATGAGCAGTTCTTC. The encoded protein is CRLPGQGIDEQFF.